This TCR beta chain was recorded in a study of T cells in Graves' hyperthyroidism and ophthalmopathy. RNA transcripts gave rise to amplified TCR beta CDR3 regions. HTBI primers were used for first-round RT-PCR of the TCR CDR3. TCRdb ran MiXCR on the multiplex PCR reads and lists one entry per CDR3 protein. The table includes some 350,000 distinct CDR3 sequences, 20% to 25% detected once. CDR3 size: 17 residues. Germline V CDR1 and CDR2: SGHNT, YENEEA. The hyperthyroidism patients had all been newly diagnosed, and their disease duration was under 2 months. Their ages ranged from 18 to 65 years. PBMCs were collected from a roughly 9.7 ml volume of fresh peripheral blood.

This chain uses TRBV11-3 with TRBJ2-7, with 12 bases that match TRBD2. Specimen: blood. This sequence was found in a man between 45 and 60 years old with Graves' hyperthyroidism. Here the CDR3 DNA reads TGTGCTAGTATCTTAGGACTAGCGGGAAATAGTCTATACGAGCAGTACTTC. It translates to CASILGLAGNSLYEQYF.